The clone carrying this TCR beta chain showed up many times. Germline assignment: CDR1 SGHVS and CDR2 FQNEAQ. With 6 bases removed from V and 2 bases from J, the gap between germline ends came to 18 bases. CDR3 length: 16 amino acids. The source of the sample is a study of neurological immune-mediated disorders. Over 160 million TCR-beta sequences from 15-18 subjects came from every sequencing run. TCRdb itself ran the 5' RACE reads through MiXCR, one entry per CDR3 protein. The table records roughly 22,000 distinct CDR3 sequences, approximately 6.6% of them present only once. For sorted libraries, the input was 1 million CD4+ or CD8+ T cells.

This clonotype was sampled from a man in his late teens or twenties in good health. Specimen: CD8+ T cells from blood. The chain has TRBV7-8 and TRBJ2-3; D gene unclear. Here the CDR3 reads CASSSPVGTNTDTQYF. The CDR3 DNA is TGTGCCAGCAGTTCTCCTGTGGGAACGAACACAGATACGCAGTATTTT. The whole variable domain, filled in from reference TRBV7-8 and TRBJ2-3, reads GAGVSQSPRYKVAKRGQDVALRCDPISGHVSLFWYQQALGQGPEFLTYFQNEAQLDKSGLPSDRFFAERPEGSVSTLKIQRTQQEDSAVYLCASSSPVGTNTDTQYFGPGTRLTVL.